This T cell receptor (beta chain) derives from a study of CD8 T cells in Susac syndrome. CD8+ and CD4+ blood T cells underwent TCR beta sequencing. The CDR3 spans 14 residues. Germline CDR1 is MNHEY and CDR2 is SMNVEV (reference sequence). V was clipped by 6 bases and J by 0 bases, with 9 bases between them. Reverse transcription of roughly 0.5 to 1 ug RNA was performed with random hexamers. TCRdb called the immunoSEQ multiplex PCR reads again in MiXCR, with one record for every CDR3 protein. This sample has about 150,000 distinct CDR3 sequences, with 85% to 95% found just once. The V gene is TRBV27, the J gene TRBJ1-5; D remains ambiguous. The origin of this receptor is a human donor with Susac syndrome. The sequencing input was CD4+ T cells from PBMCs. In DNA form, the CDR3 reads TGTGCCAGCAGCTTTCGGAGTAGCAATCAGCCCCAGCATTTT. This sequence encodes CASSFRSSNQPQHF.